The present entry profiles one TCR beta chain with its context. Its target antigen remains unknown. No clone much larger than this one lies a single base away; base qualities are absent. Each collaborating institution followed its own protocols to collect whole blood in K2EDTA tubes. Collaborator samples were shipped for TCRbeta analysis as frozen whole blood, isolated PBMCs, or DNA extracted from either sample type. This sample was included in a study of blood T cell repertoires in COVID-19 (dated by TCRdb to about 2020). Concerning the study at large: The collaborator samples originated in the United States, Italy and Spain and spanned the acute and convalescent phases of COVID-19. A freely available public database, intended as a resource for researchers studying the immune response to SARS-CoV-2, is where the repertoires were released. Deeply sampled blood TCRbeta repertoires from subjects exposed to, actively infected with, or recovered from COVID-19 were included in the dataset. Samples came from the ongoing ImmuneRACE study (first 160 participants) plus 1,254 subjects from 6 global collaborators. The material from the prospective study consisted of cDNA or gDNA derived from T cells, B-cell-depleted T cells, or PBMCs. A de-identified subject ID, COVID-19 status, age in years and sex were almost always included in the sample metadata. HLA class I and class II types, where available, came from metadata supplied by the sample provider rather than from assay-based typing.

The immunoSEQ Assay, a bias-controlled multiplex PCR, was used to amplify TCRbeta CDR3 regions from genomic DNA. On the study's bioinformatics: Nucleated cell counts per sample were estimated from amplification of reference gene primers within the assay. Sequence reads were collapsed and filtered to measure the absolute abundance of every unique TCRbeta CDR3 rearrangement. For each sample, productive Simpson clonality was calculated by taking the square root of Simpson's diversity index across productive rearrangements. As stored in TCRdb, this immuneACCESS dataset retains in-frame rearrangements with V and J assigned. A fraction of the clones does not appear; measured against another copy, unresolved V genes explain less than half of the discrepancy, and the remainder lacks a known reason. The D gene and trimming were derived from the DNA, and the V and J assignments and clone size from that table. The sample includes 73,000 or so clones, with approximately 83% observed a single time. The ten biggest clones cover over 5% of the sample.

The CDR3, from cysteine to phenylalanine, totals 16 residues. Only the CDR3 DNA stays, 48 bases, in frame from base 1. Trimming costs V 3 bases and J 2 bases, and their ends lie 13 bases apart. Based on the germline V gene, the CDR1 and CDR2 sequences are KGHDR and SFDVKD. Paper-wide results and their limitations: How much clinical and demographic metadata was included differed by source and by participant, and the metadata was provided uncurated.

The specimen sequenced was peripheral blood. The receptor chain draws on TRBV24-1 and TRBJ2-1; the D gene is perhaps TRBD2, on 7 matching bases. The receptor was derived from a woman aged 55-69 years with acute or convalescent COVID-19. Here the CDR3 is given as CATSDPTGGPYNEQFF. The DNA sequence is TGTGCCACCAGTGATCCGACGGGGGGCCCCTACAATGAGCAGTTCTTC.